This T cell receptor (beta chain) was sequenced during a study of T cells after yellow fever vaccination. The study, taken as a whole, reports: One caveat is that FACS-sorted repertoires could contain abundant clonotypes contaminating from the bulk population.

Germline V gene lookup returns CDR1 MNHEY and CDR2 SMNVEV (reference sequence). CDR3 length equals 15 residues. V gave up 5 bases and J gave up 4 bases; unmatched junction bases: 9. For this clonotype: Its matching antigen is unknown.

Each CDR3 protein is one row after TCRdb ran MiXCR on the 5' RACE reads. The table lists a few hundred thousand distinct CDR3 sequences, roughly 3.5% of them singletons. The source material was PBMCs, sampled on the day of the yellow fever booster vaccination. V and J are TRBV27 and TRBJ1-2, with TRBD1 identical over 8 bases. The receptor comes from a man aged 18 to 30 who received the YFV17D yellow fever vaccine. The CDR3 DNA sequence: TGTGCCAGCAGTCCCGGGACAGGTTTCCTCTATGGCTACACCTTC. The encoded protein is CASSPGTGFLYGYTF.